This T cell receptor beta chain was identified during a study of OX40 agonist ivuxolimab in advanced cancers. Study at large: Patients receiving dose escalation had hepatocellular carcinoma, melanoma, renal cell or head and neck cancer. Study conclusions and caveats: People who partly responded at 0.1-3.0 mg/kg had some of the least clonal expansion seen.

Clones were read by immunoSEQ multiplex PCR, and TCRdb kept only the in-frame ones, dropping some. The data show roughly 68,000 clones, with 75% to 85% seen just once and more than 1.4% held by the top ten. This clone was counted once. Its antigen is not identified. Other DNA sequences from this sample encode an identical CDR3 as well. Germline lookup yields CDR1 SEHNR and CDR2 FQNEAQ (reference sequence). Trimming stripped 1 base from V and 2 bases from J, with 9 bases between. CDR3 size: 14 residues. Blood sampling was done at baseline, cycle 4 day 1, and cycle 7 day 1. The chain joins TRBV7-9 to TRBJ2-7; possibly TRBD2 for D (6 bases). The input for sequencing was CD4+ or CD8+ T cells sorted from blood, taken in a trial of the OX40 agonist ivuxolimab. The TCR originated in an adult with an advanced solid tumor such as melanoma, head and neck, liver or kidney cancer. CDR3 protein: CASSLGRGTYEQYF. The CDR3 DNA sequence: TGTGCCAGCAGCTTAGGACGGGGGACCTACGAGCAGTACTTC.